The clone carrying this T cell receptor beta chain has only a few counts. Antigen specificity is unknown. Different DNA sequences within this sample yield the same CDR3. These data belong to a study of shared clonotypes between healthy human individuals. Study context: Per-donor plates numbered three CD4 naive, three CD4 memory, two CD8 naive and one CD8 memory. Points from the study as a whole: Sampling covered blood only; tissue repertoires likely differ. A reduction in generation probabilities was seen for non-shared clonotypes relative to those shared by all four donors.

Each PCR replicate from the sorted subsets contained about 200 ng DNA, which is tens of thousands of T cell genomes. Sequencing used immunoSEQ multiplex PCR; TCRdb keeps in-frame clones, though not all of them. The sample includes roughly 1 million clones, roughly 80% seen only once; the top ten take about 1.5%. Trimming cost V 0 bases and J 4 bases, with 0 bases left between them. Germline-derived CDR1 and CDR2 are MGHDK and SYGVNS. This CDR3 contains 12 residues. The sample consisted of memory CD4+ T cells sorted from blood. Subset denoted: CD45RA-negative fraction. The gene calls are TRBV25-1 and TRBJ2-2, with no clear D. The sequence was collected from a man between 18 and 29 years old in good health. CDR3 amino acids: CASSEYTGELFF. The CDR3 DNA is TGTGCCAGCAGTGAATACACCGGGGAGCTGTTTTTT.